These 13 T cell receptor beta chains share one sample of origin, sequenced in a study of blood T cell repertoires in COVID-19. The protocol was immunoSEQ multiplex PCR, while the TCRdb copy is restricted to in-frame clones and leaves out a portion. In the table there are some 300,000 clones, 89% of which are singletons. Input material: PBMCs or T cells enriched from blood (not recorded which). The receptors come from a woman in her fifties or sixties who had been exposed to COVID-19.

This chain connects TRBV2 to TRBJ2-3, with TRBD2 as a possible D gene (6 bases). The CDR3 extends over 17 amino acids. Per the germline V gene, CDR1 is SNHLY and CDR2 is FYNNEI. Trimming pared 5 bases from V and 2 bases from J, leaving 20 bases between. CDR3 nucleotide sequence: TGTGCCAGCAGTCCCCCCCCAGGCGGGGCCTTCACAGATACGCAGTATTTT. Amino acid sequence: CASSPPPGGAFTDTQYF.

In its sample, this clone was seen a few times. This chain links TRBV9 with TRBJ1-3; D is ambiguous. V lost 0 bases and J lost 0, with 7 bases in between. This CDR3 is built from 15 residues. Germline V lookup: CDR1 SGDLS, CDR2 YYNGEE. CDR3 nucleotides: TGTGCCAGCAGCGTAGGGTCAGTCTCTGGAAACACCATATATTTT. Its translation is CASSVGSVSGNTIYF.

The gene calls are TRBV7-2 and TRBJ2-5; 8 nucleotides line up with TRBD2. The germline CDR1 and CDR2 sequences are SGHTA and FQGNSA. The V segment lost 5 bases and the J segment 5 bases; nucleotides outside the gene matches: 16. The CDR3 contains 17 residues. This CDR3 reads CASSKAPSGSPRETQYF. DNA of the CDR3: TGTGCCAGCAGCAAGGCCCCTAGCGGGTCCCCAAGGGAGACCCAGTACTTC.

CDR3 region: CASKDRGLTGELFF. CDR3 DNA: TGTGCCAGTAAAGACAGGGGACTCACCGGGGAGCTGTTTTTT. The chain is built from TRBV6-5 and TRBJ2-2; 8 nucleotides line up with TRBD1. The CDR3 is 14 amino acids. Germline V gene data show CDR1 as MNHEY and CDR2 as SVGAGI. Unmatched junction bases numbered 7, after V lost 9 bases and J lost 4 bases.

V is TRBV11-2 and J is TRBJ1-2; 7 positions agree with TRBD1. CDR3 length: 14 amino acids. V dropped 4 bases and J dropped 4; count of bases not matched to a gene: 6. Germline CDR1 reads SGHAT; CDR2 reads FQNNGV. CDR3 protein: CASSSYRGSYGYTF. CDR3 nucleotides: TGTGCCAGCAGCTCGTACAGGGGATCCTATGGCTACACCTTC.

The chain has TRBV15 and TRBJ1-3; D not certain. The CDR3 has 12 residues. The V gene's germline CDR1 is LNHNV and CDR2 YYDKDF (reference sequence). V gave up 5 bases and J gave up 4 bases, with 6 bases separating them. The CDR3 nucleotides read TGTGCCACCAGCCGTCTCGGAAACACCATATATTTT. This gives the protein CATSRLGNTIYF.

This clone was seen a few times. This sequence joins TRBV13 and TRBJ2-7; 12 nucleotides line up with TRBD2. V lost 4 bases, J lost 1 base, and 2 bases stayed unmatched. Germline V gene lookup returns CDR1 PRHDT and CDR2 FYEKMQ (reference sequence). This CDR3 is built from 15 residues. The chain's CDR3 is CASSSLAGGSYEQYF. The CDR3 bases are TGTGCCAGCAGCTCACTAGCGGGGGGATCCTACGAGCAGTACTTC.

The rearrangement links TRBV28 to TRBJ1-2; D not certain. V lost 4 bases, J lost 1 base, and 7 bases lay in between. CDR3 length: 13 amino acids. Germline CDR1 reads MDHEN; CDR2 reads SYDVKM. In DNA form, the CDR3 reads TGTGCCAGCAGTTCGACAAATAACTATGGCTACACCTTC. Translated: CASSSTNNYGYTF.

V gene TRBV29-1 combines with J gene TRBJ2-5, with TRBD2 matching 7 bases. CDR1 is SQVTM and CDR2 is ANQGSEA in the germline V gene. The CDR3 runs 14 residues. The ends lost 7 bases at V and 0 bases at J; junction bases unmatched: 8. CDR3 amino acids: CSAMGLADQETQYF. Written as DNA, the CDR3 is TGCAGCGCGATGGGGCTAGCGGACCAAGAGACCCAGTACTTC.

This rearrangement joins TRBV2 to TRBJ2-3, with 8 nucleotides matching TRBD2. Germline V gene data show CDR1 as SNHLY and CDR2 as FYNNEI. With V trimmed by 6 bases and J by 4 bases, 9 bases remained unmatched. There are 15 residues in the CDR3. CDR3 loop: CASSGGAPPADTQYF. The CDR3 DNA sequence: TGTGCCAGCAGCGGGGGGGCACCTCCCGCAGATACGCAGTATTTT.

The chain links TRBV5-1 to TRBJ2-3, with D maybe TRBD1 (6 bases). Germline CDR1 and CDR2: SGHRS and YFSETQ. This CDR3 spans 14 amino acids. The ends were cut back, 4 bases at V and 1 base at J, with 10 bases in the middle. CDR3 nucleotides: TGCGCCAGCAGCATCACAGGGCGCACAGATACGCAGTATTTT. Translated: CASSITGRTDTQYF.

CDR3 residues: CASTTYGGAGEKLFF. The DNA of the CDR3 is TGTGCCAGTACCACTTATGGGGGGGCCGGTGAAAAACTGTTTTTT. The gene calls are TRBV19 and TRBJ1-4; weak D call: TRBD1 (6 bases). Germline V gives CDR1 LNHDA, CDR2 SQIVND (reference sequence). The CDR3 covers 15 residues. V was trimmed by 7 bases and J by 7 bases, leaving 19 bases between them.

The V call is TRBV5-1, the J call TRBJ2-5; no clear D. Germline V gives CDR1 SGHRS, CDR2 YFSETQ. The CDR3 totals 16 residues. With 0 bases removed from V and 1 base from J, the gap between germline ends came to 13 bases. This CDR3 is CASSLGAAPPQETQYF. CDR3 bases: TGCGCCAGCAGCTTGGGGGCAGCACCCCCCCAAGAGACCCAGTACTTC.